The clone carrying this TCR beta chain was seen at least ten times. The CDR3 totals 13 residues. The germline gives CDR1 SNHLY, CDR2 FYNNEI. V lost 1 base and J 7 bases, leaving 10 bases between the germline ends. This sample stems from a study of T cells in Graves' hyperthyroidism and ophthalmopathy. Study overall: Peripheral blood was acquired at first diagnosis, ahead of any therapy whatsoever.

Amplification yielded TCR beta CDR3 regions, with RNA transcripts as the source. The HTBI primer set drove a first-round RT-PCR of the TCR CDR3. TCRdb itself ran the multiplex PCR reads through MiXCR, one entry per CDR3 protein. The sample comprises approximately 620,000 distinct CDR3 sequences, around 13% of which are singletons, and roughly 6.2% rests with the top ten. Patients having uncontrolled infection, another autoimmune disease, pregnancy or lactation were not included. PBMCs stemmed from 10 ml fresh peripheral blood. This receptor was identified in a woman aged 25-40 years with Graves' hyperthyroidism that later progressed to Graves' ophthalmopathy. The sequencing sample was made of blood. V is TRBV2 and J is TRBJ1-2, with D maybe TRBD1 (5 bases). CDR3 residues: CASSEDSGGGYTF. Written as DNA, the CDR3 is TGTGCCAGCAGTGAAGATTCTGGGGGTGGCTACACCTTC.